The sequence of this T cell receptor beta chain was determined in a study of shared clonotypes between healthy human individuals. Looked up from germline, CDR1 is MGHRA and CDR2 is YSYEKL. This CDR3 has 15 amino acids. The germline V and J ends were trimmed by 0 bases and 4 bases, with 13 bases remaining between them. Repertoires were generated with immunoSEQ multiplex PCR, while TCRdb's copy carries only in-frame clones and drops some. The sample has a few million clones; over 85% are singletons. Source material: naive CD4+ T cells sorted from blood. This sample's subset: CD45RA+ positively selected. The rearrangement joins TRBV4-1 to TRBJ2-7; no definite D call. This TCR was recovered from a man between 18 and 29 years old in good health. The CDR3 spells CASSQDGVGPYEQYF. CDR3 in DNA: TGCGCCAGCAGCCAAGACGGAGTCGGGCCTTACGAGCAGTACTTC.